The next 26 T cell receptor beta chains were all read from a single sample in a study of response to subunit inactivated influenza vaccine (dated by TCRdb to the late 2010s). Library method: RT-PCR. The sample was run on an Illumina HiSeq 2500. The public reads were reanalyzed by TCRdb: fastp trimming at Q25, MiXCR alignment, in-frame beta chains only. CDR3 protein duplicates are merged, each entry listing the most common genes and DNA. The sample table contains 650,000 to 700,000 distinct CDR3 sequences; only one count was recorded for more than 15% of them. 11% of the sample lies in the top ten. The specimen comprised PBMCs from blood, sampled about 11 days after vaccination. The receptors shown here come from a man aged 50 or older who received an inactivated influenza vaccine. Donor details come from another sample of the same person, matched by shared clones.

This chain uses TRBV9 with TRBJ2-3; D uncertain. The length of the CDR3 is 14 residues. Trimming pared 1 base from V and 2 bases from J, leaving 8 bases between. The germline CDR1 and CDR2 sequences are SGDLS and YYNGEE. CDR3 nucleotide sequence: TGTGCCAGCAGCGTACCCCCCGACACAGATACGCAGTATTTT. Translated: CASSVPPDTDTQYF. The entire variable domain, with the rest obtained from reference TRBV9 and TRBJ2-3, is as follows: DSGVTQTPKHLITATGQRVTLRCSPRSGDLSVYWYQQSLDQGLQFLIQYYNGEERAKGNILERFSAQQFPDLHSELNLSSLELGDSALYFCASSVPPDTDTQYFGPGTRLTVL.

The rearrangement links TRBV29-1 to TRBJ2-7; 7 bases map to TRBD2. The CDR3 is 13 amino acids. Trimming removed 1 base from V and 7 bases from J; junction bases left unmatched: 7. Germline V lookup: CDR1 SQVTM, CDR2 ANQGSEA. In nucleotides, the CDR3 is TGCAGCGTTGAAGGACTGGGGGGGAGGGAGCAGTACTTC. Protein product: CSVEGLGGREQYF.

This clonotype was recorded a few times. The V and J genes are TRBV29-1 and TRBJ2-7; D not certain. The germline V and J ends were trimmed by 2 bases and 0 bases, with 14 bases remaining between them. CDR1 is SQVTM, CDR2 ANQGSEA, per germline. CDR3 length: 15 residues. In DNA, the CDR3 is TGCAGCGTTGAATCTACAAGCTTAGGCTCCTACGAGCAGTACTTC. It translates to CSVESTSLGSYEQYF.

This chain joins TRBV28 and TRBJ1-2, with D tentatively TRBD1 (6 bases). Looked up from germline, CDR1 is MDHEN and CDR2 is SYDVKM. V lost 4 bases, J lost 4 bases, and 10 bases lay in between. The CDR3 totals 13 residues. The CDR3 sequence: CASSSGVGYGYTF. CDR3 sequence (DNA): TGTGCCAGCAGTTCAGGGGTAGGCTATGGCTACACCTTC.

This clonotype has only a few counts. The chain carries TRBV2 and TRBJ2-6, with 7 bases matching TRBD1. The germline V gene has CDR1 SNHLY and CDR2 FYNNEI. CDR3 size: 16 residues. V lost 5 bases and J lost 2; bases outside the gene matches: 6. The CDR3 region has the DNA TGTGCCAGCAGTCGGGACAGTGGGGCTGGGGCCAACGTCCTGACTTTC. Its protein is CASSRDSGAGANVLTF.

The V call is TRBV20-1, the J call TRBJ2-3; TRBD2 agrees at 13 bases. The J segment lost 3 bases and the V segment lost 6 bases, leaving 0 bases of the junction unmatched. Per the germline V gene, CDR1 is DFQATT and CDR2 is SNEGSKA (reference sequence). The CDR3 has 13 amino acids. This chain's CDR3 is CSALAGGTDTQYF. As DNA, the CDR3 is TGCAGTGCACTAGCGGGGGGGACAGATACGCAGTATTTT.

This clonotype was detected a few times. The chain uses TRBV20-1 and TRBJ2-1, with D perhaps TRBD2 (6 bases). The V end lost 6 bases, the J end lost 8 bases, and 11 bases lay between the germline ends. The CDR3 runs to 11 residues. Germline V CDR1 and CDR2: DFQATT, SNEGSKA (reference sequence). The CDR3: CSARRDYEQFF. In nucleotides, the CDR3 is TGCAGTGCCCGCAGGGACTATGAGCAGTTCTTC.

This clonotype was detected a few times. The chain links TRBV12-3 or TRBV12-4 to TRBJ2-3; tentatively, D is TRBD1 or TRBD2 (5 bases each). Trimming took 5 bases from V and 8 from J, leaving 17 bases between them. CDR3 length: 14 residues. Written as DNA, the CDR3 is TGTGCCAGCAGTCCCGGGTCGGGGCCCGGTACGCAGTATTTT. It translates to CASSPGSGPGTQYF.

The gene calls are TRBV29-1 and TRBJ2-6; the match to TRBD1 covers 7 bases. The CDR3 consists of 20 residues. The ends lost 0 bases at V and 2 bases at J; junction bases unmatched: 16. CDR1 and CDR2 (germline): SQVTM, ANQGSEA. The CDR3 loop reads CSVEEWLYQGGGAGANVLTF. For the CDR3, the DNA is TGCAGCGTTGAAGAGTGGTTGTATCAAGGGGGCGGTGCTGGGGCCAACGTCCTGACTTTC.

This clonotype turned up a few times. This chain joins TRBV6-1 and TRBJ2-5, with no clear D. Trimming left V 4 bases short and J 7 bases short, with 7 bases between. The CDR3 contains 11 residues. Germline loops: CDR1 MNHNS, CDR2 SASEGT. The CDR3 DNA is TGTGCCAGCAGTGCTGACCGGACCCAGTACTTC. Translating it yields CASSADRTQYF.

V is TRBV20-1 and J is TRBJ1-2, with no clear D. Germline assignment: CDR1 DFQATT and CDR2 SNEGSKA (reference sequence). This CDR3 has 12 amino acids. CDR3 in DNA: TGCAGCGCGAAACAGTTTAACTATGGCTACACCTTC. It encodes CSAKQFNYGYTF.

The sample holds a few counts of this clonotype. The chain combines TRBV4-3 with TRBJ2-7; 7 bases agree with TRBD2. The CDR3 is 17 amino acids. Germline CDR1 is LGHNA and CDR2 is YSLEER. J lost 0 bases, V lost 1 base, and 9 bases had no gene match. CDR3 nucleotides: TGCGCCAGCAGCCAAGCCGCCCGCGGGAGTGGCTCCTACGAGCAGTACTTC. Translated: CASSQAARGSGSYEQYF.

This clonotype was observed at least ten times. This rearrangement joins TRBV12-3 or TRBV12-4 to TRBJ2-1; TRBD2 agrees at 7 bases. V lost 3 bases to trimming and J lost 8 bases; unmatched junction nucleotides: 10. CDR3 length equals 15 residues. The CDR3 DNA reads as TGTGCCAGCAGTTTCGTCACTAGCGCCTCCGATGAGCAGTTCTTC. Protein sequence: CASSFVTSASDEQFF.

For this clonotype: At one of its ends the junction is not consistent with the germline gene, which may arise from a read error. The chain combines TRBV5-1 with TRBJ2-2; possibly TRBD1 for D (6 bases). The CDR3 spans 16 residues. CDR1 SGHRS and CDR2 YFSETQ come from the germline V gene. The chain's CDR3 is CASSLGGTTYTGEPFF. The CDR3 DNA reads as TGCGCCAGCAGCTTGGGAGGGACAACTTACACCGGGGAGCCGTTTTTT. The entire variable domain, with the rest obtained from reference TRBV5-1 and TRBJ2-2, is as follows: KAGVTQTPRYLIKTRGQQVTLSCSPISGHRSVSWYQQTPGQGLQFLFEYFSETQRNKGNFPGRFSGRQFSNSRSEMNVSTLELGDSALYLCASSLGGTTYTGEPFFGEGSRLTVL.

The chain joins TRBV30 to TRBJ1-2; no clear D. Germline CDR1 GTSNPN, CDR2 SVGIG (reference sequence). Trimming took 1 base from V and 6 from J, leaving 15 bases between them. CDR3 size: 14 residues. This CDR3 reads CAWSAHGRGDGYTF. CDR3 nucleotide sequence: TGTGCCTGGAGTGCACACGGTAGAGGCGATGGCTACACCTTC.

This clonotype occurred a few times. This chain uses TRBV28 with TRBJ2-3, with TRBD2 identical over 7 bases. This CDR3 comprises 16 residues. CDR1 and CDR2 (germline): MDHEN, SYDVKM. The V and J ends lost 2 bases and 4 bases, in that order; junction bases with no gene match: 9. CDR3 coding DNA: TGTGCCAGCAGTTTAACTAGCGTTAGGCTCCCAGATACGCAGTATTTT. Translated: CASSLTSVRLPDTQYF.

The chain carries TRBV13 and TRBJ2-3; no reliable D call. Trimming cost V 3 bases and J 4 bases, with 8 bases left between them. Looked up from germline, CDR1 is PRHDT and CDR2 is FYEKMQ (reference sequence). The CDR3 totals 13 residues. CDR3 sequence reads: CASSFKRPDTQYF. The CDR3 DNA reads as TGTGCCAGCAGCTTCAAAAGACCAGATACGCAGTATTTT.

This clonotype has just a few counts. The chain joins TRBV11-2 to TRBJ2-5; TRBD1 is a possible D gene (6 bases). V lost 2 bases, J lost 5 bases, and 12 bases lay in between. The germline V gene encodes CDR1 SGHAT and CDR2 FQNNGV. The CDR3 has 14 amino acids. The CDR3 is CASSLTGSLETQYF. CDR3 nucleotides: TGTGCCAGCAGCTTAACAGGGAGTTTGGAGACCCAGTACTTC.

This clonotype was seen only a few times. The chain employs TRBV12-3 or TRBV12-4 and TRBJ2-2, with TRBD2 matching over 8 bases. The CDR3 sequence is 12 residues long. V was clipped by 8 bases and J by 4 bases; unmatched bases: 0. The CDR3 bases are TGTGCCAGCCGGGGGGGCACCGGGGAGCTGTTTTTT. Its translation is CASRGGTGELFF.

V usage is TRBV20-1 and J usage is TRBJ2-1; no reliable D call. V lost 5 bases and J lost 7, with 6 bases in between. Germline assignment: CDR1 DFQATT and CDR2 SNEGSKA (reference sequence). This CDR3 comprises 10 residues. CDR3 DNA sequence: TGCAGTGCTTCTTGGAATGAGCAGTTCTTC. Protein sequence: CSASWNEQFF.

J is TRBJ1-1 and V is TRBV7-2, with D unclear. The V gene's germline CDR1 is SGHTA and CDR2 FQGNSA. V lost 5 bases and J 4 bases, leaving 11 bases between the germline ends. This CDR3 is 13 amino acids long. CDR3 bases: TGTGCCAGCAGCGCCCCCTCTCGCACTGAAGCTTTCTTT. Translated: CASSAPSRTEAFF. Full variable domain (outside the CDR3, taken from reference TRBV7-2 and TRBJ1-1): GAGVSQSPSNKVTEKGKDVELRCDPISGHTALYWYRQSLGQGLEFLIYFQGNSAPDKSGLPSDRFSAERTGGSVSTLTIQRTQQEDSAVYLCASSAPSRTEAFFGQGTRLTVV.

This clonotype was counted only a few times. V and J are TRBV7-7 and TRBJ2-7; 8 nucleotides line up with TRBD1. This CDR3 spans 14 amino acids. CDR1 and CDR2 (germline): SSHAT, FNYEAQ (reference sequence). The ends lost 5 bases at V and 3 bases at J; junction bases unmatched: 6. CDR3 protein: CASSPGTGHYEQYF. In nucleotides, the CDR3 is TGTGCCAGCAGCCCCGGGACAGGTCACTACGAGCAGTACTTC. The variable domain in full, completed from reference TRBV7-7 and TRBJ2-7, reads GAGVSQSPRYKVTKRGQDVTLRCDPISSHATLYWYQQALGQGPEFLTYFNYEAQPDKSGLPSDRFSAERPEGSISTLTIQRTEQRDSAMYRCASSPGTGHYEQYFGPGTRLTVT.

The chain recombines TRBV4-1 with TRBJ1-6; 7 nucleotides line up with TRBD1. CDR1 is MGHRA and CDR2 is YSYEKL in the germline V gene. The CDR3 length is 16 residues. V dropped 4 bases and J dropped 6; count of bases not matched to a gene: 9. Written as DNA, the CDR3 is TGCGCCAGCAGCCGAACCGGGACAGCCGGTAATTCACCCCTCCACTTT. It specifies CASSRTGTAGNSPLHF.

The chain is built from TRBV15 and TRBJ2-7; D perhaps matches TRBD2 (6 bases). CDR1 and CDR2 (germline): LNHNV, YYDKDF (reference sequence). Deletions cut 5 bases from V and 4 bases from J, with 15 bases between. The CDR3 is 14 amino acids. The CDR3 loop is CATSSGTGRYEQYF. The CDR3 nucleotides are TGTGCCACCAGCTCCGGGACTGGACGTTACGAGCAGTACTTC.

The chain combines TRBV28 with TRBJ1-1, with unresolved D. The CDR3 has 13 residues. Germline CDR1 and CDR2: MDHEN and SYDVKM. V shed 2 bases and J shed 3 bases, with 7 bases lying between them. The CDR3 spells CASSLGWYTEAFF. In DNA form, the CDR3 reads TGTGCCAGCAGTTTAGGGTGGTACACTGAAGCTTTCTTT.

As to this clonotype: Germline is not matched at one junction end, which may reflect a read error. The CDR3 here is CSARDLRGENTGEMFF. The CDR3 nucleotides are TGCAGTGCTAGAGATTTGCGGGGAGAGAACACCGGGGAGATGTTTTTT. The V gene is TRBV20-1, the J gene TRBJ2-2; D perhaps matches TRBD2 (6 bases). The CDR3 covers 16 residues. Germline lookup yields CDR1 DFQATT and CDR2 SNEGSKA (reference sequence).